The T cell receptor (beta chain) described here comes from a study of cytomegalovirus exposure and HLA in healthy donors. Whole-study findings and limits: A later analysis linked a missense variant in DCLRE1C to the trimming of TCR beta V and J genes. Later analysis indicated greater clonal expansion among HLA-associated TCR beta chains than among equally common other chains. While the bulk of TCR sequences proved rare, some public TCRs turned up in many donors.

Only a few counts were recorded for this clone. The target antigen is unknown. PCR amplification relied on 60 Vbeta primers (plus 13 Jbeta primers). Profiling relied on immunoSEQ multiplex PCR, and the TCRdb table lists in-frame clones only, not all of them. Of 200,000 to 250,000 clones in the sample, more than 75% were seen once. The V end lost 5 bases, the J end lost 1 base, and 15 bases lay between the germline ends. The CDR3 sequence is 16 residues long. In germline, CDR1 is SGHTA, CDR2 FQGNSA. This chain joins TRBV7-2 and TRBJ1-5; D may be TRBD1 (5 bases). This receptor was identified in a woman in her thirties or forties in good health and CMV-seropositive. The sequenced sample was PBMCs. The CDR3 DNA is TGTGCCAGCAGCCCGGGACTTCTGGGGAGCAATCAGCCCCAGCATTTT. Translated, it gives CASSPGLLGSNQPQHF. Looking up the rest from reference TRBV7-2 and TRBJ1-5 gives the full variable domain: GAGVSQSPSNKVTEKGKDVELRCDPISGHTALYWYRQSLGQGLEFLIYFQGNSAPDKSGLPSDRFSAERTGGSVSTLTIQRTQQEDSAVYLCASSPGLLGSNQPQHFGDGTRLSIL.